This T cell receptor beta chain was captured in a study of blood T cells in healthy people across ages. Through a sample-barcoded 5' primer and a J-beta primer mix, a second PCR was run for roughly 6 to 12 cycles. Tagging of each cDNA molecule was performed by a template-switch adaptor with 12 random nucleotides. TCRdb ran MiXCR on the 5' RACE reads and lists one entry per CDR3 protein. The sample records approximately 680,000 distinct CDR3 sequences, approximately 31% being singletons. The study's findings and limits: PBMCs went unsorted, and a conclusive naive versus antigen-experienced comparison was therefore prevented.

The sample holds a few counts of this clonotype. Its target is not known. The sample comprised blood. The TCR was taken from an elderly woman in good health.

The CDR3 here is CAWSAIYGYTF. The DNA for the CDR3 is TGTGCCTGGAGCGCCATATATGGCTACACCTTC. V usage is TRBV30 and J usage is TRBJ1-2; D unclear. Germline loops: CDR1 GTSNPN, CDR2 SVGIG (reference sequence). Between the trimmed V and J ends, which lost 3 bases and 5 bases, there was a span of 7 bases. This CDR3 region has 11 residues.